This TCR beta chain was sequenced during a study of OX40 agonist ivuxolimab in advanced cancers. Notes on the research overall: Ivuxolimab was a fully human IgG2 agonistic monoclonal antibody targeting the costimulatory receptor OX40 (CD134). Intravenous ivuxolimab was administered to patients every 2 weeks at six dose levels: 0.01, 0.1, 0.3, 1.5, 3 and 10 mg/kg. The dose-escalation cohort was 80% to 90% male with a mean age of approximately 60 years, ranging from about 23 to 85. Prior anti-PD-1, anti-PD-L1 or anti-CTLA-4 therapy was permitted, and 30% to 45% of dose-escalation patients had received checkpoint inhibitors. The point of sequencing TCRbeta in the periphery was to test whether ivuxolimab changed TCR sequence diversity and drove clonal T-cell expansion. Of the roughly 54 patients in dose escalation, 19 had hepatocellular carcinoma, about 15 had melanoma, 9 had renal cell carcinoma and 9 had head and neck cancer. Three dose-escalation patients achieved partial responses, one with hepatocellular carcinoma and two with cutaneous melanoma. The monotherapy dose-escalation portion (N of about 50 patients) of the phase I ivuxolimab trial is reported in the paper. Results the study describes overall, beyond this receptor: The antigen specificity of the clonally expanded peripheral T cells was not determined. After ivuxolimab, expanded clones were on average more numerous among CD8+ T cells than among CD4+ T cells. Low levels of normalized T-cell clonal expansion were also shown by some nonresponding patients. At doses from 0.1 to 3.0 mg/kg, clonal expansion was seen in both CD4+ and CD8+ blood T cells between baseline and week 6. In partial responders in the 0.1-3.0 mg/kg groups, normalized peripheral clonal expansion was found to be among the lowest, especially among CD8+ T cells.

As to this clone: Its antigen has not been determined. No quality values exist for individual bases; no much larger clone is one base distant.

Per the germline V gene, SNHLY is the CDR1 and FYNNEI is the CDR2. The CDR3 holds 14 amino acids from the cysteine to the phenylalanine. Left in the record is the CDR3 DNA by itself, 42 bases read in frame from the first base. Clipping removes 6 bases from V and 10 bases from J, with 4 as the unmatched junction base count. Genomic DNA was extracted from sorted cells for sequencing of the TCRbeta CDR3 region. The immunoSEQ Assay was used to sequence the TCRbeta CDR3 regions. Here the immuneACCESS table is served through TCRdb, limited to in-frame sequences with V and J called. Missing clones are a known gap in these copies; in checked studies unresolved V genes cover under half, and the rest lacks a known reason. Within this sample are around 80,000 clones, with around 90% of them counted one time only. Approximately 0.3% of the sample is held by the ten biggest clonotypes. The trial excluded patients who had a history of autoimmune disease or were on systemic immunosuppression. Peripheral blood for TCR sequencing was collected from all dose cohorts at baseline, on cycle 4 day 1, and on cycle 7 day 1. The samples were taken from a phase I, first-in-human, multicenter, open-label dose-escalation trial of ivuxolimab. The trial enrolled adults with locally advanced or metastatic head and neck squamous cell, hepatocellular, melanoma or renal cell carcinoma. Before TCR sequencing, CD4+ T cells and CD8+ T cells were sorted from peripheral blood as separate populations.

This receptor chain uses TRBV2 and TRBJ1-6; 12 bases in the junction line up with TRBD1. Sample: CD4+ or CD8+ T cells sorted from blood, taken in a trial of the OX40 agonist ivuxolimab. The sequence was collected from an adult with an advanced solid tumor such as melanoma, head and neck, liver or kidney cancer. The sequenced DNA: TGTGCCAGCAGAGGGGACAGGGGGCGATCACCCCTCCACTTT. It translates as CASRGDRGRSPLHF.